These 3 T cell receptor beta chains were sequenced from one sample in a study of shared clonotypes between healthy human individuals (TCRdb year 2020). Libraries were built with the immunoSEQ multiplex PCR assay. What TCRdb holds here is the immuneACCESS table cut down to in-frame rearrangements. Part of the clones is not present; checked against another copy, under half of the missing clones reflect an unresolved V gene, and the others are unexplained. Here the sample has a few hundred thousand clones; around 90% occur a single time. Together, the top ten hold 16% of the sample. Sequencing was done on a sample of memory CD8+ T cells sorted from blood. The sample's cell subset or site label, decoded: CD45RO+ cells pooled with CCR7-negative TemRA cells. The receptors come from a man aged 18 to 30 in good health.

This clone was seen a handful of times. This chain uses TRBV4-1 with TRBJ2-7, with 10 bases identical to TRBD2. CDR3 length: 15 amino acids. V trimming: 6 bases; J trimming: 3 bases; junction bases outside the gene matches: 8. Germline V CDR1 and CDR2: MGHRA, YSYEKL. CDR3 in DNA: TGCGCCAGCAGACCCAGCGGGGGGGCCCTCTACGAGCAGTACTTC. Its translation is CASRPSGGALYEQYF.

V gene TRBV6-1 combines with J gene TRBJ1-6, with a weak D call TRBD1 (6 bases). CDR1 MNHNS and CDR2 SASEGT come from the germline V gene. The CDR3 runs to 16 residues. Trimming took off 4 bases at V and 9 bases at J, with 19 bases between the two ends. The DNA of the CDR3 is TGTGCCAGCAGTGTACTTATTGGGCAGGGGAGTTCACCCCTCCACTTT. This codes for CASSVLIGQGSSPLHF.

The genes are TRBV6-6 and TRBJ2-7; 8 nucleotides line up with TRBD1. From germline, CDR1 is MNHNY and CDR2 SVGAGI (reference sequence). J lost 2 bases, V lost 10 bases, and 10 bases had no gene match. This CDR3 has 14 residues. The CDR3: CATHTGTGTYEQYF. The CDR3 DNA sequence: TGTGCCACCCATACCGGGACAGGCACCTACGAGCAGTACTTC.